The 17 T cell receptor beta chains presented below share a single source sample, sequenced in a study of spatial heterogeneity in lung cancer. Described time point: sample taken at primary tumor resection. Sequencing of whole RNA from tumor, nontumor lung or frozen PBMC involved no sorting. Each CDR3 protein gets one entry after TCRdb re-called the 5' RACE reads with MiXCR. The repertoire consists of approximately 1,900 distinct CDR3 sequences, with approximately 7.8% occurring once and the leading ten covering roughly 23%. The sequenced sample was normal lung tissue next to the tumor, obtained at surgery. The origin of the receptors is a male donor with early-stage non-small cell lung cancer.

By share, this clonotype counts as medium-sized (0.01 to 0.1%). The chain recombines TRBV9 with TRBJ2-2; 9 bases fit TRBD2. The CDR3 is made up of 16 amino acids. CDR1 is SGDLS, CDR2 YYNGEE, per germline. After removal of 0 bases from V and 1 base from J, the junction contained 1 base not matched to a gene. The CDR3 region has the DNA TGTGCCAGCAGCGTAGAACTAGCGGGGAACACCGGGGAGCTGTTTTTT. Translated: CASSVELAGNTGELFF.

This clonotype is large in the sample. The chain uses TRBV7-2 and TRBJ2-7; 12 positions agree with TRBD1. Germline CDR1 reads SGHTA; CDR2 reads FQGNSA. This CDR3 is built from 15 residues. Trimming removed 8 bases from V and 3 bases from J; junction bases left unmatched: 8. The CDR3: CASRVGQGAIYEQYF. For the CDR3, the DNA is TGTGCCAGCCGAGTGGGACAGGGGGCGATCTACGAGCAGTACTTC.

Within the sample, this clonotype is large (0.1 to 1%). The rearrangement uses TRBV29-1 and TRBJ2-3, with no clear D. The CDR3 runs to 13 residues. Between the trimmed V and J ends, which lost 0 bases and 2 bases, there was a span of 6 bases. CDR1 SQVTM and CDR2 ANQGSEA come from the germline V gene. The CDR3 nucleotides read TGCAGCGTTGAAGAACAGAACACAGATACGCAGTATTTT. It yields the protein CSVEEQNTDTQYF.

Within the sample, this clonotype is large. The CDR3 nucleotides are TGTGCCAGCAGTTTGTCAACAGGGAACGAGCAGTACTTC. This codes for CASSLSTGNEQYF. The genes are TRBV27 and TRBJ2-7; possibly TRBD1 for D (6 bases). Germline values: CDR1 MNHEY, CDR2 SMNVEV (reference sequence). The CDR3 runs 13 residues. The V end lost 3 bases, the J end lost 5 bases, and 11 bases lay between the germline ends.

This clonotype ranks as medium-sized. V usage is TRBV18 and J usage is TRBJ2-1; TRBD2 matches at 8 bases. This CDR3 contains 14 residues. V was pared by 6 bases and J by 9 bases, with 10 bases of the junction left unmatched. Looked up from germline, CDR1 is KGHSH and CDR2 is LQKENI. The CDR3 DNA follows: TGTGCCAGCTCCCTAACAGGACTAGCCCCTGAGCAGTTCTTC. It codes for CASSLTGLAPEQFF.

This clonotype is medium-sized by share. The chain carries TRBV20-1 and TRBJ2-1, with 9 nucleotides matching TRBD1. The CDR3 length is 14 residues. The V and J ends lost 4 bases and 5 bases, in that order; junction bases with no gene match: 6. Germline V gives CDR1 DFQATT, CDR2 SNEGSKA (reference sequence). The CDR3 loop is CSAKGQGSHNEQFF. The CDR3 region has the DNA TGCAGTGCTAAAGGACAGGGGAGCCACAATGAGCAGTTCTTC.

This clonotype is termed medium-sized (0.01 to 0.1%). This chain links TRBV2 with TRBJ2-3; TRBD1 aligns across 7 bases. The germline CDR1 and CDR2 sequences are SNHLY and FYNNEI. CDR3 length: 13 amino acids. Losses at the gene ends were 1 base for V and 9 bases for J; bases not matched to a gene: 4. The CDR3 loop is CASSEDGQATQYF. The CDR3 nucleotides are TGTGCCAGCAGTGAAGACGGACAGGCAACGCAGTATTTT.

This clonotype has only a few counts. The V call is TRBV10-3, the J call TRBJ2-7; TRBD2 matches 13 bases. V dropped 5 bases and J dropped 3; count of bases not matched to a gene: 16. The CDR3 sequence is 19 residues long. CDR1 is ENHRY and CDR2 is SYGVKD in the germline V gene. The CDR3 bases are TGTGCCATCAGTTCACCAGTACTAGCGGGAGGGCCGATCAACTACGAGCAGTACTTC. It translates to CAISSPVLAGGPINYEQYF.

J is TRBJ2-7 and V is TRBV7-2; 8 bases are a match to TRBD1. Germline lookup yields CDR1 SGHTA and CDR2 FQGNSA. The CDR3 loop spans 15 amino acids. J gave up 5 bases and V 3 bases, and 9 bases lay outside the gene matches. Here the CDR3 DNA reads TGTGCCAGCAGCTTGGAAGGGACAGGCGTTAACGAGCAGTACTTC. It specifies CASSLEGTGVNEQYF.

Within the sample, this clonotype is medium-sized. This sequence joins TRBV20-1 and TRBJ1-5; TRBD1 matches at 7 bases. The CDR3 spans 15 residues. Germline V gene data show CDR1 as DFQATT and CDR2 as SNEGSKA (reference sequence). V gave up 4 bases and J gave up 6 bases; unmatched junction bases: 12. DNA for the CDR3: TGCAGTGCTATTCCCAGGGGGGGGAGACGTCAGCCCCAGCATTTT. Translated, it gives CSAIPRGGRRQPQHF.

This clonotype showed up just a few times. For the CDR3, the DNA is TGCGCCAGCAGCTTGGGAGGGGATCCCTACAATGAGCAGTTCTTC. It specifies CASSLGGDPYNEQFF. The V call is TRBV5-1, the J call TRBJ2-1; D possibly uses TRBD1 or TRBD2 (5 bases each). Germline CDR1 reads SGHRS; CDR2 reads YFSETQ. V lost 0 bases and J 2 bases, leaving 9 bases between the germline ends. The CDR3 covers 15 residues. Based on the CDR3 plus reference TRBV5-1 and TRBJ2-1, the full variable domain is KAGVTQTPRYLIKTRGQQVTLSCSPISGHRSVSWYQQTPGQGLQFLFEYFSETQRNKGNFPGRFSGRQFSNSRSEMNVSTLELGDSALYLCASSLGGDPYNEQFFGPGTRLTVL.

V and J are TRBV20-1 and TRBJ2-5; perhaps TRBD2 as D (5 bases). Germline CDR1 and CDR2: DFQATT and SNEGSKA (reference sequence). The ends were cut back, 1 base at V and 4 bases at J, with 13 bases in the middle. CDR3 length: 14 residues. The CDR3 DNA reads TGCAGTGCTAGAGGACTATCTACTCGAGAGACCCAGTACTTC. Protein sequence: CSARGLSTRETQYF.

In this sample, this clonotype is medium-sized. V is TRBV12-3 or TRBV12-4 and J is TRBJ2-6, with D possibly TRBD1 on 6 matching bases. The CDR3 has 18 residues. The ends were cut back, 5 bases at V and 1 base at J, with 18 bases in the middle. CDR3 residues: CASSSDWGRKSGANVLTF. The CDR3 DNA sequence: TGTGCCAGCAGTAGCGATTGGGGGCGGAAGTCTGGGGCCAACGTCCTGACTTTC.

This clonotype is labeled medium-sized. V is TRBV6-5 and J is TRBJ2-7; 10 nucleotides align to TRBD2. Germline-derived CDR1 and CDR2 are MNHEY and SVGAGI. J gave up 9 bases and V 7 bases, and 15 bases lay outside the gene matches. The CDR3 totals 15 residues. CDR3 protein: CASTDGASGSFGQYF. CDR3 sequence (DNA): TGTGCCAGCACCGACGGGGCTAGCGGGAGTTTTGGGCAGTACTTC.

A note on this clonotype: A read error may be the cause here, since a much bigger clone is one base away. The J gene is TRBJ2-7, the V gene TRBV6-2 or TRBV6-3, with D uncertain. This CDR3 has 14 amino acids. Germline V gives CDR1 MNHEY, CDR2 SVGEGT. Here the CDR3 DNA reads TGTGCCAGCAGTCAACTAACGAGAGTCTACAAGCAGTACTTC. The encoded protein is CASSQLTRVYKQYF.

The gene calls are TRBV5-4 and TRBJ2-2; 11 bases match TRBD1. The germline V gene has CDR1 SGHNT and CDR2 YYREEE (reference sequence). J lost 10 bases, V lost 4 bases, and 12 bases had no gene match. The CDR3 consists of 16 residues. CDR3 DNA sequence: TGTGCCAGCAGCAAGCCGGGACAGGGGGACCGGGAGGAGCTGTTTTTT. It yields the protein CASSKPGQGDREELFF.

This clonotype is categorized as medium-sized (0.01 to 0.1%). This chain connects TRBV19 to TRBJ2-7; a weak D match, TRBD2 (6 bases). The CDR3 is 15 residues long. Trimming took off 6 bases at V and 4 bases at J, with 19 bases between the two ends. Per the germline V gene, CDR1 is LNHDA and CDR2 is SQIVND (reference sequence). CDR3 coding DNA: TGTGCCAGTAGCTCCCTCCCTCCGGAGGGTTACGAGCAGTACTTC. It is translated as CASSSLPPEGYEQYF.